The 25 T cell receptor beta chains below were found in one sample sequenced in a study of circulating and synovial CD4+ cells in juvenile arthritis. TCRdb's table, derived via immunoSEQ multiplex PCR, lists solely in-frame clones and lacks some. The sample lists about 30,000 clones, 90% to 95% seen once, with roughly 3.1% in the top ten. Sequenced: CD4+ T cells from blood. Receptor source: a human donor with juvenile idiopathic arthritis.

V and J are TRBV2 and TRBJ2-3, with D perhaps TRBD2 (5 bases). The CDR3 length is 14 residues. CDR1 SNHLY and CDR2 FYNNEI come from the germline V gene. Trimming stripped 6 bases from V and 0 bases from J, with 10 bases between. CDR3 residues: CASREADSTDTQYF. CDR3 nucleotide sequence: TGTGCCAGCAGGGAGGCGGACAGCACAGATACGCAGTATTTT.

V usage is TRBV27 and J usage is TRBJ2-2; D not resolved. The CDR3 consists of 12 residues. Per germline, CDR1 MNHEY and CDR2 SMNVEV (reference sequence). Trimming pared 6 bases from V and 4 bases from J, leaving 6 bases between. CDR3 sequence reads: CASSFVTGELFF. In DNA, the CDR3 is TGTGCCAGCAGCTTTGTCACCGGGGAGCTGTTTTTT.

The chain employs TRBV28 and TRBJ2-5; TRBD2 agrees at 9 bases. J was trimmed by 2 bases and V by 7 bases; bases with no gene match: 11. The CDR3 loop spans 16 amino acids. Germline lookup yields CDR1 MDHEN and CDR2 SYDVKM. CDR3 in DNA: TGTGCCAGCACTTGGCCTGGCGGGAGGGAACAAGAGACCCAGTACTTC. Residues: CASTWPGGREQETQYF.

The CDR3 nucleotides are TGTGCCAGCCTGGGCTTGCGGGGACGCTACGAGCAGTACTTC. It specifies CASLGLRGRYEQYF. The genes are TRBV7-3 and TRBJ2-7; a weak D match, TRBD2 (6 bases). Trimming cost V 8 bases and J 3 bases, with 17 bases left between them. Germline loops: CDR1 SGHTA, CDR2 FQGTGA. CDR3 size: 14 residues.

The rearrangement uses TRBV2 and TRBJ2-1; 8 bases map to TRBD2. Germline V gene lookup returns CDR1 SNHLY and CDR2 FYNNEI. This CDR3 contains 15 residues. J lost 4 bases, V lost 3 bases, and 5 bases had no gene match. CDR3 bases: TGTGCCAGCAGTGAGAGAACTAGCGGTTACAATGAGCAGTTCTTC. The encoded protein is CASSERTSGYNEQFF.

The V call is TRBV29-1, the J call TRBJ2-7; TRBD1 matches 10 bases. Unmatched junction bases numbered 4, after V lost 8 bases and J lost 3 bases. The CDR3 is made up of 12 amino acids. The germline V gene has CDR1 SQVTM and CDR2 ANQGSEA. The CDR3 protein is CSTRTGGYEQYF. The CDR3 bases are TGCAGCACCCGGACAGGGGGCTACGAGCAGTACTTC.

The CDR3: CASSLDRVLYGYTF. In nucleotides, the CDR3 is TGTGCCAGCAGCCTGGACAGGGTGTTATATGGCTACACCTTC. The chain recombines TRBV7-9 with TRBJ1-2; 8 nucleotides line up with TRBD1. This CDR3 is 14 amino acids long. J gave up 5 bases and V 5 bases, and 7 bases lay outside the gene matches. Germline-derived CDR1 and CDR2 are SEHNR and FQNEAQ (reference sequence).

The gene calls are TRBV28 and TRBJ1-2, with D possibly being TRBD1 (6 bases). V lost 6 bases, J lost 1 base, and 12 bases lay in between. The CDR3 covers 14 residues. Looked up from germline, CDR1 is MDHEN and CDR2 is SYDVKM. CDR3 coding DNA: TGTGCCAGCAGGGCCGCAGGGGTTAACTATGGCTACACCTTC. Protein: CASRAAGVNYGYTF.

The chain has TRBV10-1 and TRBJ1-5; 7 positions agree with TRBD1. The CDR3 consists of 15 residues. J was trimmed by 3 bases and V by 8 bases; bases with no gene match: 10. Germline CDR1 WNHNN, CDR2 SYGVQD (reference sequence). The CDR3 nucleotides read TGCGCCAGCGCTGGACAGGAAGGGAACAATCAGCCCCAGCATTTT. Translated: CASAGQEGNNQPQHF.

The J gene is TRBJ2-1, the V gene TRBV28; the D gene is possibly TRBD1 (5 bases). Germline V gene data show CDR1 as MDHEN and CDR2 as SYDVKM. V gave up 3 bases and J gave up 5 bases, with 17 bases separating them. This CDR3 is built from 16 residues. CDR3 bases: TGTGCCAGCAGTTTTCAACGACAGAGTCCCCACAATGAGCAGTTCTTC. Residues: CASSFQRQSPHNEQFF.

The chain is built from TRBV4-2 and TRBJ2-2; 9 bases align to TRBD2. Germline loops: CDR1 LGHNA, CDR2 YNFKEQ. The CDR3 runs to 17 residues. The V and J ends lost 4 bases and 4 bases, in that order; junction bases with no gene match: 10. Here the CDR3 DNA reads TGTGCCAGCAGCCCTCTCCTGGGACTAGCAACCACCGGGGAGCTGTTTTTT. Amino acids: CASSPLLGLATTGELFF.

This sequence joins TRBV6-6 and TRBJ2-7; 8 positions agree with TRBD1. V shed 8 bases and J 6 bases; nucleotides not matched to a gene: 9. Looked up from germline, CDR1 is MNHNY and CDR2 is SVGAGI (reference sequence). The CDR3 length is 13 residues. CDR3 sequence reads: CASAGQANSEQYF. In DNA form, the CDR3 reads TGTGCCAGCGCGGGACAGGCGAACTCCGAGCAGTACTTC.

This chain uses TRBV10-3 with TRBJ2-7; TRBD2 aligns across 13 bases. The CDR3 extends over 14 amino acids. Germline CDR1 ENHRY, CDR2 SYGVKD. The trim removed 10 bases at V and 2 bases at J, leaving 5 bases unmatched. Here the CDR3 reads CATLLAGGPYEQYF. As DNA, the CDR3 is TGTGCCACCCTACTAGCGGGAGGGCCCTACGAGCAGTACTTC.

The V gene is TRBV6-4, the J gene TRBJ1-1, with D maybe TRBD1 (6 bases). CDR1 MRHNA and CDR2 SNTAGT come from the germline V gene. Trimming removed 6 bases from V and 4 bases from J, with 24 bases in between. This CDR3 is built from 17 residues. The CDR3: CASSRTQGLMRGTEAFF. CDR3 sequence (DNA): TGTGCCAGCAGCCGCACACAGGGTCTAATGAGAGGCACTGAAGCTTTCTTT.

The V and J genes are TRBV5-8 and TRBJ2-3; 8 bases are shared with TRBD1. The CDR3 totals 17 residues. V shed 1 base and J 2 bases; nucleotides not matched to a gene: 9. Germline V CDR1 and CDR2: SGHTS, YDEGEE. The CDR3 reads CASSLPGQGSNTDTQYF. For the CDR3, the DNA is TGTGCCAGCAGCTTGCCCGGACAGGGCTCAAACACAGATACGCAGTATTTT.

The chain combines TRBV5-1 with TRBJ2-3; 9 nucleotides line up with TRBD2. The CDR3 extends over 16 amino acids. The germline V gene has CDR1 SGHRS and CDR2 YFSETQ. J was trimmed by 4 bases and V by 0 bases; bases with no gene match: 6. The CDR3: CASSLVAGGMSDTQYF. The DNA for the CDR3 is TGCGCCAGCAGCTTGGTTGCGGGAGGGATGTCAGATACGCAGTATTTT.

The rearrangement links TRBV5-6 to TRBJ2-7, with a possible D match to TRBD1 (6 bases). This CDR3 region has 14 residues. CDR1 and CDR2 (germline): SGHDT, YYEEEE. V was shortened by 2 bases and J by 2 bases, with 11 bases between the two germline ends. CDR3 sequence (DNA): TGTGCCAGCAGCTTCAGGGGCCCCACCTACGAGCAGTACTTC. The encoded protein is CASSFRGPTYEQYF.

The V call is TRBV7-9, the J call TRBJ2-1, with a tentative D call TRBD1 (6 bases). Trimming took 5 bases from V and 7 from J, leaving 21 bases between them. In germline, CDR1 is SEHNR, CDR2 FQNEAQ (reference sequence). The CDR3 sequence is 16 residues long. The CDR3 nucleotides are TGTGCCAGCAGCCCCAGTGGGGGCTTACGGAAGAATGAGCAGTTCTTC. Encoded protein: CASSPSGGLRKNEQFF.

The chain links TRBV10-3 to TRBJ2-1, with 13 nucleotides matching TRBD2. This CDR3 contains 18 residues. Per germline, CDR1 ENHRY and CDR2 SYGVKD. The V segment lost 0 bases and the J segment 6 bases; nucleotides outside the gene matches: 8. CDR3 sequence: CAISESGTSGKVPNEQFF. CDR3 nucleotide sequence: TGTGCCATCAGTGAGTCCGGGACTAGCGGGAAAGTTCCCAATGAGCAGTTCTTC.

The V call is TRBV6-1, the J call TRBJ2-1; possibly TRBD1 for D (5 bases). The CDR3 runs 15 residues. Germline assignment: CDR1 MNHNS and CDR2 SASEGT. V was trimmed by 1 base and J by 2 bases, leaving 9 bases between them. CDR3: CASSEEEGAYNEQFF. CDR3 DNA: TGTGCCAGCAGTGAAGAGGAAGGGGCCTACAATGAGCAGTTCTTC.

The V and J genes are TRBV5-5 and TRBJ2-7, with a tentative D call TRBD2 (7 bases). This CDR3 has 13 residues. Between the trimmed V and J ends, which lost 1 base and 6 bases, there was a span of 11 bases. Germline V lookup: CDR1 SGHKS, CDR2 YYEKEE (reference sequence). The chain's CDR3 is CASSLWGGAEQYF. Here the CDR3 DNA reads TGTGCCAGCAGCTTGTGGGGGGGCGCCGAGCAGTACTTC.

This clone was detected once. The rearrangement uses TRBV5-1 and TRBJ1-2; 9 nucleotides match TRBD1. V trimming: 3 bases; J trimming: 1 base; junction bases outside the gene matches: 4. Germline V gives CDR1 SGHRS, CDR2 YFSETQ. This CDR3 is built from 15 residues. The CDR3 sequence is CASSWGQGLNYGYTF. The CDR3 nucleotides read TGCGCCAGCAGCTGGGGACAGGGTCTTAACTATGGCTACACCTTC.

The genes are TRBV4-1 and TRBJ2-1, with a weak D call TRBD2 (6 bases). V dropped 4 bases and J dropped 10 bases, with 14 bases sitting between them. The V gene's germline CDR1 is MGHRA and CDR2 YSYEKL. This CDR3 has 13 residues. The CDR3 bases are TGCGCCAGCAGCCTGCCGGGAGCGCGGGAGCAGTTCTTC. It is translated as CASSLPGAREQFF.

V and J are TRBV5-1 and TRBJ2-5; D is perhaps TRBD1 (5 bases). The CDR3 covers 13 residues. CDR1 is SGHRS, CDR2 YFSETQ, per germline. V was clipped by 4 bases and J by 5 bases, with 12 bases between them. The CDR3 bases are TGCGCCAGCAGCCCAGGGAATTGGGAGACCCAGTACTTC. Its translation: CASSPGNWETQYF.

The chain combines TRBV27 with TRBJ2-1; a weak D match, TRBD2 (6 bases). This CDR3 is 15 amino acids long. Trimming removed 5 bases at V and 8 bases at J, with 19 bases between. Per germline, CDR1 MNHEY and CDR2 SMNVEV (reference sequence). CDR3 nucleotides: TGTGCCAGCAGTCGTCCGGGACTTGCACGGCATGAGCAGTTCTTC. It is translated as CASSRPGLARHEQFF.